Following are 22 T cell receptor beta chains from one sample sequenced in a study of cytomegalovirus exposure and HLA in healthy donors. Amplification used 60 Vbeta primers and 13 Jbeta primers. Here immunoSEQ multiplex PCR was the method, and the copy in TCRdb shows in-frame clones only, minus some. The table includes 75,000 to 95,000 clones, around 80% detected once. Sequenced: PBMCs. The receptors were gathered from a human donor in good health.

In its sample, this clone was seen a few times. The rearrangement links TRBV5-1 to TRBJ1-1; maybe TRBD1 (5 bases). CDR3 length: 14 amino acids. The V end lost 7 bases, the J end lost 7 bases, and 20 bases lay between the germline ends. In germline, CDR1 is SGHRS, CDR2 YFSETQ. CDR3 sequence: CASRLGGAHNEAFF. CDR3 DNA: TGCGCCAGCCGGCTTGGAGGGGCCCACAATGAAGCTTTCTTT.

Written as DNA, the CDR3 is TGTGCCAGCAGTTACGGCTCAGGGACAGGGTCCTACGAGCAGTACTTC. Its translation is CASSYGSGTGSYEQYF. V is TRBV6-6 and J is TRBJ2-7, with 9 bases aligning to TRBD1. V shed 2 bases and J 1 base; nucleotides not matched to a gene: 6. Germline V gives CDR1 MNHNY, CDR2 SVGAGI (reference sequence). This CDR3 comprises 16 residues.

The chain carries TRBV20-1 and TRBJ2-2; D is ambiguous. CDR3 length: 11 residues. Per the germline V gene, CDR1 is DFQATT and CDR2 is SNEGSKA (reference sequence). Trimming removed 5 bases from V and 4 bases from J, with 5 bases in between. Here the CDR3 DNA reads TGCAGTGCTCGGTCCACCGGGGAGCTGTTTTTT. It translates to CSARSTGELFF.

This chain uses TRBV9 with TRBJ1-1; 7 bases are shared with TRBD1. The CDR3 is 12 amino acids. The germline V gene has CDR1 SGDLS and CDR2 YYNGEE. The V gene end was trimmed by 3 bases and the J gene end by 4 bases; junction bases not matched to a gene: 0. The CDR3 nucleotides read TGTGCCAGCAGCGCAGGGGGCACTGAAGCTTTCTTT. Its protein product is CASSAGGTEAFF. Looking up the rest from reference TRBV9 and TRBJ1-1 gives the full variable domain: DSGVTQTPKHLITATGQRVTLRCSPRSGDLSVYWYQQSLDQGLQFLIQYYNGEERAKGNILERFSAQQFPDLHSELNLSSLELGDSALYFCASSAGGTEAFFGQGTRLTVV.

The rearrangement joins TRBV7-9 to TRBJ1-1, with D perhaps TRBD1 (6 bases). Germline V gene lookup returns CDR1 SEHNR and CDR2 FQNEAQ (reference sequence). Trimming removed 7 bases from V and 4 bases from J, with 19 bases in between. The CDR3 extends over 15 amino acids. CDR3 DNA sequence: TGTGCCAGCAACTCCCGGGCGCAGGGGAGCACTGAAGCTTTCTTT. As protein: CASNSRAQGSTEAFF.

The chain joins TRBV5-1 to TRBJ2-5, with TRBD1 matching 8 bases. V lost 6 bases to trimming and J lost 2 bases; unmatched junction nucleotides: 3. Germline V CDR1 and CDR2: SGHRS, YFSETQ. The CDR3 spans 13 residues. This CDR3 reads CASTTGGQETQYF. As DNA, the CDR3 is TGCGCCAGCACCACAGGGGGACAAGAGACCCAGTACTTC.

The rearrangement uses TRBV7-9 and TRBJ2-1, with a possible D match to TRBD2 (6 bases). V shed 5 bases and J shed 1 base, with 15 bases lying between them. CDR3 length: 16 amino acids. CDR1 and CDR2 from the germline V gene are SEHNR and FQNEAQ (reference sequence). The CDR3 DNA is TGTGCCAGCAGCATACCCGACGGGGGTTCCTACAATGAGCAGTTCTTC. Encoded protein: CASSIPDGGSYNEQFF.

The V and J genes are TRBV7-2 and TRBJ2-5; D is unresolved. Trimming removed 1 base from V and 2 bases from J, with 8 bases in between. The CDR3 is 14 amino acids. Germline loops: CDR1 SGHTA, CDR2 FQGNSA. The CDR3 reads CASSLVGPQETQYF. The CDR3 DNA reads as TGTGCCAGCAGCTTAGTTGGGCCTCAAGAGACCCAGTACTTC.

This chain's CDR3 is CASSTTGGDSPLHF. CDR3 nucleotides: TGTGCCAGCAGCACGACAGGGGGAGACTCACCCCTCCACTTT. This chain links TRBV6-1 with TRBJ1-6, with 9 bases identical to TRBD1. This CDR3 has 14 amino acids. Germline V gives CDR1 MNHNS, CDR2 SASEGT. V was pared by 6 bases and J by 10 bases, with 7 bases of the junction left unmatched.

The V and J genes are TRBV10-3 and TRBJ2-3, with 8 positions matching TRBD1. With 5 bases clipped from V and 4 bases from J, the junction kept 2 bases outside the gene matches. The CDR3 length is 13 residues. Germline CDR1 reads ENHRY; CDR2 reads SYGVKD. In DNA form, the CDR3 reads TGTGCCATCAGTCAGGGGGCAGCAGATACGCAGTATTTT. This encodes CAISQGAADTQYF.

The V call is TRBV19, the J call TRBJ1-5; perhaps TRBD1 as D (6 bases). Germline V CDR1 and CDR2: LNHDA, SQIVND (reference sequence). V shed 2 bases and J shed 9 bases, with 17 bases lying between them. CDR3 size: 15 residues. CDR3 bases: TGTGCCAGTAGTATAAAAGGGGGGGGCGCGGTGCCCCAGCATTTT. Protein: CASSIKGGGAVPQHF. Based on the CDR3 plus reference TRBV19 and TRBJ1-5, the full variable domain is DGGITQSPKYLFRKEGQNVTLSCEQNLNHDAMYWYRQDPGQGLRLIYYSQIVNDFQKGDIAEGYSVSREKKESFPLTVTSAQKNPTAFYLCASSIKGGGAVPQHFGDGTRLSIL.

The CDR3: CASSSGTGLADTQYF. CDR3 nucleotide sequence: TGTGCCAGTAGTTCGGGGACAGGGCTGGCAGATACGCAGTATTTT. The chain employs TRBV19 and TRBJ2-3; the match to TRBD1 covers 9 bases. Germline V gene data show CDR1 as LNHDA and CDR2 as SQIVND (reference sequence). The trim removed 5 bases at V and 4 bases at J, leaving 7 bases unmatched. The CDR3 is made up of 15 amino acids.

The rearrangement links TRBV7-9 to TRBJ2-1; 13 nucleotides match TRBD2. CDR3 length: 15 residues. The V and J ends lost 3 bases and 10 bases, in that order; junction bases with no gene match: 6. From germline, CDR1 is SEHNR and CDR2 FQNEAQ (reference sequence). As DNA, the CDR3 is TGTGCCAGCAGCTTTACTAGCGGGGGGGCTCGAGAGCAGTTCTTC. It translates to CASSFTSGGAREQFF.

With respect to this clone: The DNA is left out, because the CDR3 cannot be placed on it with certainty; the CDR3 is given as TCRdb lists it. The chain employs TRBV4-1 and TRBJ1-2; no check of the table's D call, TRBD1, against the DNA was made. Germline CDR1 and CDR2: MGHRA and YSYEKL. The CDR3 is 15 amino acids in total, end residues counted. The CDR3 is CASSQVAGGNYGYPF.

This clone was seen a few times. The chain combines TRBV4-1 with TRBJ1-1; D is perhaps TRBD1 (5 bases). V gave up 3 bases and J gave up 1 base, with 12 bases separating them. This CDR3 is built from 15 residues. The germline V gene encodes CDR1 MGHRA and CDR2 YSYEKL. The CDR3 region has the DNA TGCGCCAGCAGCCAGGGCCCGACAGCGAACACTGAAGCTTTCTTT. Its translation is CASSQGPTANTEAFF.

The rearrangement links TRBV6-5 to TRBJ2-1, with D perhaps TRBD2 (7 bases). V was cut by 0 bases and J by 2 bases, with 11 bases left in between. Germline CDR1 reads MNHEY; CDR2 reads SVGAGI. The CDR3 sequence is 16 residues long. In DNA form, the CDR3 reads TGTGCCAGCAGTTACTCGAGGGGGGGGCCCTACAATGAGCAGTTCTTC. Translating gives CASSYSRGGPYNEQFF.

The chain joins TRBV7-8 to TRBJ2-5; weak D call: TRBD1 (5 bases). There are 13 residues in the CDR3. V lost 1 base and J 4 bases, leaving 7 bases between the germline ends. Germline assignment: CDR1 SGHVS and CDR2 FQNEAQ. The CDR3 bases are TGTGCCAGCAGCTTAGGCAGGGTAGAGACCCAGTACTTC. As protein: CASSLGRVETQYF.

The chain combines TRBV7-8 with TRBJ1-5; 8 nucleotides align to TRBD1. The CDR3 contains 15 residues. The germline V gene encodes CDR1 SGHVS and CDR2 FQNEAQ. The V gene end was trimmed by 4 bases and the J gene end by 2 bases; junction bases not matched to a gene: 4. The DNA for the CDR3 is TGTGCCAGCAGCTCCTCGACAGGGGGCAATCAGCCCCAGCATTTT. Amino acid sequence: CASSSSTGGNQPQHF.

This clone was picked up a small number of times. V is TRBV5-6 and J is TRBJ1-1; a weak D match, TRBD1 (5 bases). V gave up 0 bases and J gave up 1 base, with 13 bases separating them. The CDR3 is 16 residues long. Looked up from germline, CDR1 is SGHDT and CDR2 is YYEEEE. This CDR3 reads CASSLGGRARNTEAFF. CDR3 in DNA: TGTGCCAGCAGCTTGGGGGGCAGGGCTAGGAACACTGAAGCTTTCTTT.

V and J are TRBV6-1 and TRBJ2-2; 13 bases fit TRBD2. CDR1 is MNHNS and CDR2 is SASEGT in the germline V gene. The V and J ends lost 4 bases and 6 bases, in that order; junction bases with no gene match: 2. The CDR3 contains 15 residues. The CDR3 sequence is CASSGTSGGPGELFF. The DNA of the CDR3 is TGTGCCAGCAGTGGGACTAGCGGGGGTCCCGGGGAGCTGTTTTTT.

The V and J genes are TRBV27 and TRBJ2-5; 7 bases map to TRBD2. Trimming at V came to 0 bases and at J to 0 bases, leaving 4 bases not matched to a gene. CDR1 is MNHEY, CDR2 SMNVEV, per germline (reference sequence). The CDR3 has 16 amino acids. CDR3 nucleotide sequence: TGTGCCAGCAGTTTATCGCCAGCGGGGTACCAAGAGACCCAGTACTTC. Translated: CASSLSPAGYQETQYF.

The chain carries TRBV7-2 and TRBJ2-7, with D uncertain. Per germline, CDR1 SGHTA and CDR2 FQGNSA. This CDR3 has 12 amino acids. V lost 4 bases and J 1 base, leaving 5 bases between the germline ends. This chain's CDR3 is CASSSRSYEQYF. The CDR3 DNA reads TGTGCCAGCAGCTCTCGTTCCTACGAGCAGTACTTC.